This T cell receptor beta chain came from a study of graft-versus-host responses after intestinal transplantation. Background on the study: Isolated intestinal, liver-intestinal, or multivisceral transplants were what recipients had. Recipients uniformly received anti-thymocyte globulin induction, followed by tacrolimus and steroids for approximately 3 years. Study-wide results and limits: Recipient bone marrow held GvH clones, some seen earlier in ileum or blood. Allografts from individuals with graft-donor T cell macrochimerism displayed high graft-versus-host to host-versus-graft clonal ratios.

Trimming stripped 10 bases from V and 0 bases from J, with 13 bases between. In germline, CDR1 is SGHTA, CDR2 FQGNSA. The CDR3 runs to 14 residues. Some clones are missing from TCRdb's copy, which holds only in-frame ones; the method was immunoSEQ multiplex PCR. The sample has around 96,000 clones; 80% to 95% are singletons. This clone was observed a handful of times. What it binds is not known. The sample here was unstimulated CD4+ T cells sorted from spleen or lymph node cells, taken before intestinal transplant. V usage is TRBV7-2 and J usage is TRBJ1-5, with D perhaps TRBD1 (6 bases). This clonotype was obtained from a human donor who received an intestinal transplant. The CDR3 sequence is CANNRVCSNQPQHF. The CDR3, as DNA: TGTGCCAACAACAGGGTCTGTAGCAATCAGCCCCAGCATTTT.